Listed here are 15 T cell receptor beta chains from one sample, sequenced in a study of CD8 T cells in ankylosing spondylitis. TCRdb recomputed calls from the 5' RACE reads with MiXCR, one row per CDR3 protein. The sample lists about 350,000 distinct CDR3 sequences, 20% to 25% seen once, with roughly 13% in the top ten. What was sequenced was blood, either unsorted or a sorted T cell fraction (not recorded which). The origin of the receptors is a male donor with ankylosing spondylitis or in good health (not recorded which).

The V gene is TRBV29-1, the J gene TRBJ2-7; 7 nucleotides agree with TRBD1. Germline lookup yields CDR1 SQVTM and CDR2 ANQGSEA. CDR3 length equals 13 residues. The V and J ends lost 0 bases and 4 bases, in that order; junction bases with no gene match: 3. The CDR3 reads CSVEEQGRYEQYF. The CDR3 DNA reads TGCAGCGTTGAAGAACAGGGGCGGTACGAGCAGTACTTC.

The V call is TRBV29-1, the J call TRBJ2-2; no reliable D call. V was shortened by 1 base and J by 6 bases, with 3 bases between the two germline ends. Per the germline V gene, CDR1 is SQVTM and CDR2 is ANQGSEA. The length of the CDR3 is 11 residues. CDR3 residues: CSVEVAGELFF. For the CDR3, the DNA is TGCAGCGTTGAAGTGGCCGGGGAGCTGTTTTTT.

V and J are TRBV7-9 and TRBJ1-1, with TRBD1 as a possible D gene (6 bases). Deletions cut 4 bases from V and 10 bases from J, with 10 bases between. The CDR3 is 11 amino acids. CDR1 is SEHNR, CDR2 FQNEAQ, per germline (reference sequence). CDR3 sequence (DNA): TGTGCCAGCAGCTCAACAGGGACAGCTTTCTTT. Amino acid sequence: CASSSTGTAFF.

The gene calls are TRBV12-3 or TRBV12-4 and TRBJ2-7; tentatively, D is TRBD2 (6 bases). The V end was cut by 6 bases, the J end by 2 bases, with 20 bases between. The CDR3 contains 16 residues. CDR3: CASSPVSGLRTYEQYF. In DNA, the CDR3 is TGTGCCAGCAGCCCGGTGTCGGGACTCAGAACCTACGAGCAGTACTTC.

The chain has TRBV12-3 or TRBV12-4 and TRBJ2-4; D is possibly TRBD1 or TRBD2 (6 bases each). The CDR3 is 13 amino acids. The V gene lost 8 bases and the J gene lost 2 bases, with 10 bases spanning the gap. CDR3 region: CASGGGPKNIQYF. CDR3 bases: TGTGCCAGCGGAGGGGGACCCAAAAACATTCAGTACTTC.

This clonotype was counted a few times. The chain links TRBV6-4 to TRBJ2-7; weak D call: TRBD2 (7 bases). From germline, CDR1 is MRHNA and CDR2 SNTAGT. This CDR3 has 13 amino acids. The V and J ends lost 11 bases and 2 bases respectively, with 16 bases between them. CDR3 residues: CARGAGLAYEQYF. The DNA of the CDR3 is TGTGCCCGGGGGGCAGGGTTGGCCTACGAGCAGTACTTC.

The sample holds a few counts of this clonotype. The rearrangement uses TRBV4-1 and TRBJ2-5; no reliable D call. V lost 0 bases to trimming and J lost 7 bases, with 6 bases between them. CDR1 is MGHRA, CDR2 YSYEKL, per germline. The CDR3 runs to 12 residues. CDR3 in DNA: TGCGCCAGCAGCCAAGATCTAGGGACCCAGTACTTC. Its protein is CASSQDLGTQYF.

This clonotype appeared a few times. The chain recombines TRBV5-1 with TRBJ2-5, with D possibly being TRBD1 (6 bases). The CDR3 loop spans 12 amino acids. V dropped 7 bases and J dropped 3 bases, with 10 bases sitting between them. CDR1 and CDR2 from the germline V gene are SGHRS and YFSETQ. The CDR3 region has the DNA TGCGCCAGCCGGACAGCTAAAGAGACCCAGTACTTC. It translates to CASRTAKETQYF.

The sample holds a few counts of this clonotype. In DNA, the CDR3 is TGCGCCAGCAGCCAAGGAGGGACAGGGTACGAGCAGTACTTC. Its protein is CASSQGGTGYEQYF. The chain recombines TRBV4-1 with TRBJ2-7; 9 nucleotides match TRBD1. In germline, CDR1 is MGHRA, CDR2 YSYEKL. The CDR3 runs to 14 residues. Losses at the gene ends were 1 base for V and 4 bases for J; bases not matched to a gene: 2.

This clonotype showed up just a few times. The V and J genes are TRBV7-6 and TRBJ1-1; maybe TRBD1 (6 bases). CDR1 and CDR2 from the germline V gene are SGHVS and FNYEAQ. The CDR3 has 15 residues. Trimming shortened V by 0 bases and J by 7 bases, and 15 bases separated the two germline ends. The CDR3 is CASSLAGAAGDEAFF. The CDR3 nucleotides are TGTGCCAGCAGCTTAGCGGGGGCTGCAGGGGATGAAGCTTTCTTT.

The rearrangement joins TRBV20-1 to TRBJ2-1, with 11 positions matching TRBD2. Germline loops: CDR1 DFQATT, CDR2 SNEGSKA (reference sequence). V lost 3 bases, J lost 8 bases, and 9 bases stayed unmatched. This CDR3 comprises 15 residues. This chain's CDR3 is CSARVSGGARYEQFF. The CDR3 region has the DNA TGCAGTGCTAGGGTTAGCGGGGGGGCTCGGTATGAGCAGTTCTTC.

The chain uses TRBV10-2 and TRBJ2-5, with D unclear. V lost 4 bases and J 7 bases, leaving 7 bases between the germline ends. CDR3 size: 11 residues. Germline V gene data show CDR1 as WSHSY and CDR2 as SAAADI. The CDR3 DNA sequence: TGCGCCAGCAGTGCCCCTGGGACCCAGTACTTC. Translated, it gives CASSAPGTQYF.

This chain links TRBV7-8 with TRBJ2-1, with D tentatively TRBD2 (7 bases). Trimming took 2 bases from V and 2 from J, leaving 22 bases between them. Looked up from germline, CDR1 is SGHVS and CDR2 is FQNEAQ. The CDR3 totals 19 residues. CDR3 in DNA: TGTGCCAGCAGCTTACTGAATCGGGGGGCGCAAATACCCTACAATGAGCAGTTCTTC. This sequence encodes CASSLLNRGAQIPYNEQFF.

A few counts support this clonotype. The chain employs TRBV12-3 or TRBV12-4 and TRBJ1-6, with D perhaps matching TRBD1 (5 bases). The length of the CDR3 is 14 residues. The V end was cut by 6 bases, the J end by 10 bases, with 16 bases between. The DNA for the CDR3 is TGTGCCAGCAGCCCTCCCACAAGGGGATCACCCCTCCACTTT. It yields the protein CASSPPTRGSPLHF.

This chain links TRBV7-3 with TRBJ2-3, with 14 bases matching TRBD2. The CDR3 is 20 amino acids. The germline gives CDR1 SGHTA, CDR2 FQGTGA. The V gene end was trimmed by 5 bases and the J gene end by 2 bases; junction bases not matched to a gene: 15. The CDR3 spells CASSQPPTSGGAEYTDTQYF. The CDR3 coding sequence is TGTGCCAGCAGCCAACCCCCGACTAGCGGGGGGGCCGAATACACAGATACGCAGTATTTT.